The 8 T cell receptor beta chains below were found in one sample sequenced in a study of blood T cells in healthy people across ages. The authors ran a second PCR of 7 to 11 cycles using a sample-barcoded 5' primer and a J-beta primer mix. TCRdb analysed the 5' RACE reads with MiXCR anew, one entry per CDR3 protein. This sample has fewer than 2,000,000 distinct CDR3 sequences; roughly 32% occur once, and the top ten carry approximately 11%. The sequenced sample consisted of blood. The receptors were sampled from a woman in her twenties or thirties in good health.

The V and J genes are TRBV5-1 and TRBJ2-7, with D perhaps TRBD2 (5 bases). Germline V gene data show CDR1 as SGHRS and CDR2 as YFSETQ. The CDR3 is 14 residues long. V was shortened by 1 base and J by 3 bases, with 11 bases between the two germline ends. DNA for the CDR3: TGCGCCAGCAGCTTGTCTGGAGACTACTACGAGCAGTACTTC. Its protein is CASSLSGDYYEQYF.

The chain has TRBV9 and TRBJ2-1, with 7 bases matching TRBD2. The CDR3 runs 16 residues. Trimming at V came to 4 bases and at J to 1 base, leaving 8 bases not matched to a gene. Germline values: CDR1 SGDLS, CDR2 YYNGEE. The CDR3: CASSPESGISYNEQFF. CDR3 bases: TGTGCCAGCAGCCCTGAAAGCGGGATATCCTACAATGAGCAGTTCTTC.

The chain has TRBV5-1 and TRBJ2-1; 10 bases map to TRBD2. The CDR3 runs to 16 residues. With V trimmed by 4 bases and J by 6 bases, 10 bases remained unmatched. The germline V gene encodes CDR1 SGHRS and CDR2 YFSETQ. CDR3 coding DNA: TGCGCCAGCAGCCCGGTGATAGCGGGGGGCAGCAATGAGCAGTTCTTC. Residues: CASSPVIAGGSNEQFF.

Regarding this clonotype: One junction end does not reproduce the germline sequence, and a read error may be involved. The rearrangement links TRBV7-8 to TRBJ1-2; D not resolved. There are 13 residues in the CDR3. Germline V gene sequence: CDR1 SGHVS, CDR2 FQNEAQ. The chain's CDR3 is CPQASGTNYGYTF. The CDR3 nucleotides read TGCCCCCAGGCTTCGGGGACTAACTATGGCTACACCTTC.

This clonotype was recorded at least ten times. The chain joins TRBV3-1 to TRBJ2-7, with D unresolved. The germline CDR1 and CDR2 sequences are LGHDT and YNNKEL (reference sequence). This CDR3 comprises 12 residues. Trimming left V 3 bases short and J 3 bases short, with 6 bases between. CDR3: CASSQTNYEQYF. Written as DNA, the CDR3 is TGTGCCAGCAGCCAGACCAACTACGAGCAGTACTTC.

The chain combines TRBV3-1 with TRBJ2-7; possibly TRBD1 or TRBD2 for D (5 bases each). The J call may be faulty, since TRBJ2-5 better matches the DNA end. The CDR3 has 13 amino acids. The germline V gene has CDR1 LGHDT and CDR2 YNNKEL (reference sequence). The CDR3 nucleotides are TGTGCCAGCACCTTGGGACGCGGAGAGACCCAGTACTTC. It translates to CASTLGRGETQYF.

This clonotype appeared a few times. The rearrangement joins TRBV28 to TRBJ2-3, with a weak D call TRBD1 (6 bases). CDR3 size: 14 residues. CDR1 is MDHEN, CDR2 SYDVKM, per germline. V was cut by 9 bases and J by 2 bases, with 15 bases left in between. The CDR3 protein is CASRPRDNTDTQYF. CDR3 DNA sequence: TGTGCCAGTAGACCCCGGGACAACACAGATACGCAGTATTTT.

The genes are TRBV6-1 and TRBJ1-1; D not certain. Germline CDR1 and CDR2: MNHNS and SASEGT. The CDR3 runs 14 residues. Between the trimmed V and J ends, which lost 1 base and 0 bases, there was a span of 6 bases. The CDR3 DNA is TGTGCCAGCAGTGAAGGGGGAATGAACACTGAAGCTTTCTTT. Encoded protein: CASSEGGMNTEAFF.